This is a list of T cell receptor beta chains from one sample in a study of cytomegalovirus exposure and HLA in healthy donors. The table came from immunoSEQ multiplex PCR; TCRdb's copy has only in-frame clones and leaves some out. The sample shows under 150,000 clones, around 78% of them seen only once. Sequenced input: PBMCs. The receptors here all came from a young woman in good health and CMV-seronegative. The CDR3 runs from the conserved cysteine through the conserved F or W. A D gene is named only where the DNA matches it firmly. Size is omitted from some rows. Given values are once, few, many or a class for expanded clones.

V: TRBV13
size: NA
J: TRBJ2-7
D: TRBD1
DNA: TGTGCCAGCAGCCCTAGGGACAGTTCGGCCTACGAGCAGTACTTC
CDR3: CASSPRDSSAYEQYF

V: TRBV27
size: NA
J: TRBJ2-2
D: NA
DNA: TGTGCCAGCAGTTCCAGGGGAGGGGGAACCGGGGAGCTGTTTTTT
CDR3: CASSSRGGGTGELFF

V: TRBV7-7
size: few
J: TRBJ2-1
D: TRBD2
DNA: TGTGCCAGCAGCCTTGGCACTAGCGGGAGTAATGAGCAGTTCTTC
CDR3: CASSLGTSGSNEQFF

V: TRBV10-3
size: NA
J: TRBJ2-5
D: NA
DNA: TGTGCCATCAGATCCGGGACAAAAGAGACCCAGTACTTC
CDR3: CAIRSGTKETQYF

V: TRBV5-4
size: few
J: TRBJ2-1
D: TRBD2
DNA: TGTGCCAGCAGCCCCCGGACTAGCGGGAATGAGCAGTTCTTC
CDR3: CASSPRTSGNEQFF

V: TRBV6-5
size: NA
J: TRBJ1-1
D: NA
DNA: TGTGCCAGCAGTTACTCCGGGATAGAAGCTTTCTTT
CDR3: CASSYSGIEAFF

V: TRBV6-1
size: NA
J: TRBJ1-3
D: NA
DNA: TGTGCCAGCAGTGCAGGCGCCTCTGGAAACACCATATATTTT
CDR3: CASSAGASGNTIYF

V: TRBV6-5
size: once
J: TRBJ2-3
D: NA
DNA: TGTGCCAGCAGCATCGGGGTCGCAGATACGCAGTATTTT
CDR3: CASSIGVADTQYF

V: TRBV30
size: NA
J: TRBJ2-1
D: NA
DNA: TGTGCCTGGGACTTTAGCTCCTACAATGAGCAGTTCTTC
CDR3: CAWDFSSYNEQFF

V: TRBV5-1
size: NA
J: TRBJ1-5
D: NA
DNA: TGCGCCAGCAGCGTACAGGGACTAGCGGATCAGCCCCAGAATTTT
CDR3: CASSVQGLADQPQNF

V: TRBV30
size: NA
J: TRBJ2-1
D: TRBD2
DNA: TGTGCCTCCGCCCGACTAGCGGGAGTAGGCAATGAGCAGTTCTTC
CDR3: CASARLAGVGNEQFF

V: TRBV5-6
size: NA
J: TRBJ2-1
D: NA
DNA: TGTGCCAGCAACGGGGTGGCGGGTAGATACAATGAGCAGTTCTTC
CDR3: CASNGVAGRYNEQFF

V: TRBV10-3
size: NA
J: TRBJ1-1
D: NA
DNA: TGTGCCATCAGTGAGTCGACGATGGCAGGCGCTTTCTTT
CDR3: CAISESTMAGAFF

V: TRBV30
size: NA
J: TRBJ2-3
D: NA
DNA: TGTGCCTGGAGTCTCGCAGATACGCAGTATTTT
CDR3: CAWSLADTQYF

V: TRBV5-6
size: NA
J: TRBJ2-1
D: NA
DNA: TGTGCCAGCAGCTTGGGGGGCGGCTCCTACAATGAGCAGTTCTTC
CDR3: CASSLGGGSYNEQFF

V: TRBV6-6
size: NA
J: TRBJ2-7
D: NA
DNA: TGTGCCAGCAGGGGACTTAGGTCGAGCTCCTACGAGCAGTACTTC
CDR3: CASRGLRSSSYEQYF

V: TRBV10-3
size: NA
J: TRBJ2-7
D: TRBD2
DNA: TGTGCCATCAGTGGGGGGATGACTAGCGGGAGCTCCTACGAGCAGTACTTC
CDR3: CAISGGMTSGSSYEQYF

V: TRBV10-3
size: NA
J: TRBJ2-1
D: TRBD1
DNA: TGTGCCATTTCACGGGACAGGGGGTACAATGAGCAGTTCTTC
CDR3: CAISRDRGYNEQFF

V: TRBV6-1
size: few
J: TRBJ1-5
D: NA
DNA: TGTGCCAGCAGTGGGCAACGACAGGCCAATCAGCCCCAGCATTTT
CDR3: CASSGQRQANQPQHF

V: TRBV14
size: NA
J: TRBJ2-5
D: NA
DNA: TGTGCCAGCAGCCAAGGGTTCCGCGGAGACCAAGAGACCCAGTACTTC
CDR3: CASSQGFRGDQETQYF

V: TRBV7-9
size: NA
J: TRBJ1-5
D: NA
DNA: TGTGCCAGCAGCTCCTCCCTCATTCGGTCGGGCAATCAGCCCCAGCATTTT
CDR3: CASSSSLIRSGNQPQHF

V: TRBV6-5
size: NA
J: TRBJ2-3
D: TRBD2
DNA: TGTGCCAGCAGTTACGGCCTAGCGGGAGCTAAAGATACGCAGTATTTT
CDR3: CASSYGLAGAKDTQYF

V: TRBV7-8
size: NA
J: TRBJ2-1
D: TRBD1
DNA: TGTGCCAGCAGGATAGAAAGGGGGCCAACGAATGAGCAGTTCTTC
CDR3: CASRIERGPTNEQFF